A selection of T cell receptor beta chains follows, all from one sample in a study of cytomegalovirus exposure and HLA in healthy donors. TCRdb's table, derived via immunoSEQ multiplex PCR, lists solely in-frame clones and lacks some. This table holds around 300,000 clones, 80% to 90% found once. The sequencing input was PBMCs. Receptors originate from a woman between 40 and 50 years old in good health and CMV-seropositive. Each CDR3 is given with its conserved first and last residue. A D gene is named only where the DNA matches it firmly. Not all rows give a size; the values are once, few, many and, for expanded clones, a class.

size	V	J	length	D	CDR3	DNA
.	TRBV4-3	TRBJ2-1	17	TRBD2	CASSQEYSSGNYNEQFF	TGCGCCAGCAGCCAAGAGTACAGTAGCGGGAACTACAATGAGCAGTTCTTC
.	TRBV6-1	TRBJ1-2	15	.	CASRPDRTNNYGYTF	TGTGCCAGCAGGCCCGACAGGACGAACAACTATGGCTACACCTTC
.	TRBV28	TRBJ1-5	11	TRBD1	CASSEGTAQHF	TGTGCCAGCAGTGAGGGGACAGCCCAGCATTTT
once	TRBV7-7	TRBJ2-5	13	TRBD1	CASTSDRGETQYF	TGTGCTAGCACTTCGGACAGGGGGGAGACCCAGTACTTC
.	TRBV10-3	TRBJ1-2	13	TRBD1	CAISEEGALGYTF	TGTGCCATCAGTGAGGAGGGGGCGCTTGGCTACACCTTC
.	TRBV6-5	TRBJ2-7	15	TRBD2	CASSLLAGGTYEQYF	TGTGCCAGCAGTTTACTAGCGGGAGGAACCTACGAGCAGTACTTC
few	TRBV19	TRBJ2-7	16	TRBD2	CASSIDLAGAGYEQYF	TGTGCCAGTAGTATAGATCTAGCGGGGGCGGGATACGAGCAGTACTTC
.	TRBV29-1	TRBJ2-1	14	.	CSVEAGQGWNEQFF	TGCAGCGTTGAGGCGGGCCAGGGGTGGAATGAGCAGTTCTTC
.	TRBV30	TRBJ1-5	14	TRBD1	CAWTGTGVRQPQHF	TGTGCCTGGACCGGGACAGGGGTTCGTCAGCCCCAGCATTTT
.	TRBV5-8	TRBJ1-3	11	.	CASSLRDTIYF	TGTGCCAGCAGCTTGCGGGACACCATATATTTT
.	TRBV25-1	TRBJ2-7	15	.	CASSELDTGLGEQYF	TGTGCCAGCAGTGAGCTGGACACGGGACTTGGGGAGCAGTACTTC
.	TRBV4-3	TRBJ1-4	16	TRBD1	CASSQDWGQGEEKLFF	TGCGCCAGCAGCCAAGATTGGGGACAGGGGGAGGAAAAACTGTTTTTT
few	TRBV7-9	TRBJ2-1	15	TRBD2	CASSPRAGGPSEQFF	TGTGCCAGCAGCCCCAGAGCGGGAGGGCCCAGTGAGCAGTTCTTC
.	TRBV27	TRBJ2-7	16	TRBD2	CASSLAASGSVYEQYF	TGTGCCAGCAGTCTCGCCGCCAGCGGGAGTGTCTACGAGCAGTACTTC
few	TRBV7-2	TRBJ1-6	16	TRBD1	CASSLTGTGGSSPLHF	TGTGCCAGCAGCCTTACCGGGACAGGGGGTTCTTCACCCCTCCACTTT
.	TRBV6-5	TRBJ2-1	13	TRBD2	CASSPGLYNEQFF	TGTGCCAGCAGCCCGGGACTATACAATGAGCAGTTCTTC
.	TRBV29-1	TRBJ2-1	17	TRBD2	CSVEHLPSGRAVNEQFF	TGCAGCGTTGAACATTTACCTAGCGGGAGGGCCGTGAATGAGCAGTTCTTC
.	TRBV9	TRBJ2-5	14	.	CASSIRHSQETQYF	TGTGCCAGCTCAATTAGACACAGCCAAGAGACCCAGTACTTC
.	TRBV19	TRBJ2-1	11	.	CASSGGFEQFF	TGTGCCAGTAGTGGGGGGTTTGAGCAGTTCTTC
.	TRBV11-2	TRBJ1-2	16	.	CASRGLLSQAGYGYTF	TGTGCCAGCAGGGGCCTATTATCCCAGGCGGGCTATGGCTACACCTTC
.	TRBV27	TRBJ2-7	13	.	CASSNGISYEQYF	TGTGCCAGCAGTAACGGGATCTCCTACGAGCAGTACTTC
.	TRBV25-1	TRBJ2-7	15	.	CASSDDRLRSYEQYF	TGTGCCAGCAGTGATGACAGGTTACGCTCCTACGAGCAGTACTTC